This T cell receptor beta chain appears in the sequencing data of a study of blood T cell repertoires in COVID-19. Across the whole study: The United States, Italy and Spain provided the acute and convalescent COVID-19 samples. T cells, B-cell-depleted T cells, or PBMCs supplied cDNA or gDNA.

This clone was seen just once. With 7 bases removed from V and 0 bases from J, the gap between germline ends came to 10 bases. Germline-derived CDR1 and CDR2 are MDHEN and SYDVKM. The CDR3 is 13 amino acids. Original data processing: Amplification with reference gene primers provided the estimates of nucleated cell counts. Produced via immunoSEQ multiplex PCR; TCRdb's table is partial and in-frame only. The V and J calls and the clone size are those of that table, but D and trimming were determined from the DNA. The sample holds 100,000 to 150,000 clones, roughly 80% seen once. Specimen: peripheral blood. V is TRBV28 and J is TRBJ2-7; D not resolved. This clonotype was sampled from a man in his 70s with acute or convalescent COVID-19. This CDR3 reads CASIPGGSYEQYF. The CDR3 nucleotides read TGTGCCAGCATCCCGGGTGGCTCCTACGAGCAGTACTTC.